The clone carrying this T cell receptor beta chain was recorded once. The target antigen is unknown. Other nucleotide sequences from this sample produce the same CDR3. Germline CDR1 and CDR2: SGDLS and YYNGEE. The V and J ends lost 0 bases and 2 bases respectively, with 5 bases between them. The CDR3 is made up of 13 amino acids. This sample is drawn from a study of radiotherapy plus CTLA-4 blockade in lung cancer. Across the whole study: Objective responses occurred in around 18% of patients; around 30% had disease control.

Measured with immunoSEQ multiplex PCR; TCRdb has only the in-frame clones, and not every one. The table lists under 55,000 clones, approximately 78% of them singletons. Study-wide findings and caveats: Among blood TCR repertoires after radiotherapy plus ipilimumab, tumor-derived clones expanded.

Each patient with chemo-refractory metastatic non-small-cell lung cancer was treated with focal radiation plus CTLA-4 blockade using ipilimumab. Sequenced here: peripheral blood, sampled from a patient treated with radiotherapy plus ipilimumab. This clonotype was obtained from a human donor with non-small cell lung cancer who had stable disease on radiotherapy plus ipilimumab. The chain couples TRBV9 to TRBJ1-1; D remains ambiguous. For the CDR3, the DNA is TGTGCCAGCAGCGTAGCGGTAAACACTGAAGCTTTCTTT. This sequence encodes CASSVAVNTEAFF.